The rows below give T cell receptor beta chains drawn from one sample of a study of cytomegalovirus exposure and HLA in healthy donors. The table came from immunoSEQ multiplex PCR; TCRdb's copy has only in-frame clones and leaves some out. This table has 150,000 to 200,000 clones, over 75% appearing once. The sequenced sample consisted of PBMCs. These receptors were collected from a woman aged 25 to 39 in good health and CMV-seronegative. Both conserved end residues are trimmed from each CDR3. Fields, in order: clone size, V gene, J gene, CDR3 length, CDR3 protein. The size field is filled for only some rows; it gives once, few, many or a size class.

clone_size: NA; v_call: TRBV19; j_call: TRBJ1-1; cdr3_length: 14; cdr3_aa: ASIRTLGGAKAEAF
clone_size: few; v_call: TRBV7-3; j_call: TRBJ1-1; cdr3_length: 12; cdr3_aa: ASSYSGLNTEAF
clone_size: NA; v_call: TRBV6-1; j_call: TRBJ2-5; cdr3_length: 14; cdr3_aa: ASSVGRANLQETQY
clone_size: NA; v_call: TRBV4-1; j_call: TRBJ2-2; cdr3_length: 13; cdr3_aa: ASSQVRGQDGELF
clone_size: NA; v_call: TRBV5-1; j_call: TRBJ1-1; cdr3_length: 13; cdr3_aa: ASSLTGTGNTEAF
clone_size: NA; v_call: TRBV7-9; j_call: TRBJ1-1; cdr3_length: 16; cdr3_aa: ASSLDRRVVGPNTEAF
clone_size: NA; v_call: TRBV27; j_call: TRBJ1-5; cdr3_length: 17; cdr3_aa: ASSPYARGLAYSNQPQH
clone_size: once; v_call: TRBV5-1; j_call: TRBJ2-1; cdr3_length: 17; cdr3_aa: ASSFVRQISGTTYNEQF
clone_size: few; v_call: TRBV6-1; j_call: TRBJ2-1; cdr3_length: 14; cdr3_aa: ASSENGGADYNEQF
clone_size: NA; v_call: TRBV14; j_call: TRBJ2-7; cdr3_length: 12; cdr3_aa: ASSQNWGAYEQY
clone_size: medium-sized; v_call: TRBV29-1; j_call: TRBJ2-7; cdr3_length: 13; cdr3_aa: SVWLTGGPSYEQY
clone_size: NA; v_call: TRBV27; j_call: TRBJ2-7; cdr3_length: 15; cdr3_aa: ASSSFRSTSGRYEQY
clone_size: NA; v_call: TRBV7-3; j_call: TRBJ2-5; cdr3_length: 13; cdr3_aa: ASSLGGGAGETQY
clone_size: NA; v_call: TRBV5-5; j_call: TRBJ2-7; cdr3_length: 13; cdr3_aa: ASSPDRGGFYEQY
clone_size: NA; v_call: TRBV6-5; j_call: TRBJ2-5; cdr3_length: 14; cdr3_aa: ASSYERGLAEETQY
clone_size: NA; v_call: TRBV19; j_call: TRBJ2-2; cdr3_length: 13; cdr3_aa: ASNVVVGNTGELF
clone_size: NA; v_call: TRBV30; j_call: TRBJ1-4; cdr3_length: 13; cdr3_aa: AWSSGTGLLVKLF
clone_size: NA; v_call: TRBV19; j_call: TRBJ1-3; cdr3_length: 11; cdr3_aa: ASSSRGGNTIY
clone_size: NA; v_call: TRBV5-1; j_call: TRBJ1-2; cdr3_length: 12; cdr3_aa: ASSLGGENYGYT
clone_size: NA; v_call: TRBV5-1; j_call: TRBJ2-3; cdr3_length: 14; cdr3_aa: ASSPGLAGFTDTQY
clone_size: NA; v_call: TRBV10-3; j_call: TRBJ1-1; cdr3_length: 9; cdr3_aa: ASTGGTEAF
clone_size: NA; v_call: TRBV27; j_call: TRBJ2-5; cdr3_length: 14; cdr3_aa: ASSFPGRAGRETQY
clone_size: few; v_call: TRBV6-1; j_call: TRBJ2-5; cdr3_length: 13; cdr3_aa: ASSSIRHRGETQY
clone_size: NA; v_call: TRBV7-3; j_call: TRBJ2-1; cdr3_length: 13; cdr3_aa: ASSSGRGEGNEQF
clone_size: NA; v_call: TRBV6-1; j_call: TRBJ2-1; cdr3_length: 13; cdr3_aa: ASSPPTLSDRVQF
clone_size: NA; v_call: TRBV5-1; j_call: TRBJ1-2; cdr3_length: 13; cdr3_aa: ASSLNGQGGYGYT
clone_size: NA; v_call: TRBV29-1; j_call: TRBJ1-1; cdr3_length: 12; cdr3_aa: SAQRTLLNTEAF
clone_size: NA; v_call: TRBV6-6; j_call: TRBJ2-5; cdr3_length: 14; cdr3_aa: ASSLGTGGGQETQY
clone_size: NA; v_call: TRBV28; j_call: TRBJ2-1; cdr3_length: 13; cdr3_aa: ASSPPPTEFDEQF